The 8 T cell receptor beta chains presented below share a single source sample, sequenced in a study of regulatory T cells. Amplification used 52 TRBV primers and 13 TRBJ primers. The table came from immunoSEQ multiplex PCR; TCRdb's copy has only in-frame clones and leaves some out. The sample consists of 15,000 to 20,000 clones, around 90% of them appearing once. Sequenced material: CD8+ T cells sorted from blood. Source of these receptors: a person aged 18-35 years with CD3G deficiency.

The rearrangement links TRBV10-3 to TRBJ2-7; D gene unclear. V gave up 6 bases and J gave up 1 base, with 7 bases separating them. In germline, CDR1 is ENHRY, CDR2 SYGVKD. CDR3 length equals 12 residues. This CDR3 reads CAISPGSYEQYF. The CDR3 nucleotides are TGTGCCATCAGCCCTGGATCCTACGAGCAGTACTTC.

This clone showed up just a few times. The chain employs TRBV28 and TRBJ2-5; a possible D gene is TRBD2 (5 bases). Trimming removed 2 bases at V and 5 bases at J, with 9 bases between. This CDR3 region has 13 residues. Germline loops: CDR1 MDHEN, CDR2 SYDVKM. CDR3 sequence reads: CASSLEGVETQYF. CDR3 nucleotides: TGTGCCAGCAGTTTAGAGGGAGTGGAGACCCAGTACTTC.

The rearrangement links TRBV30 to TRBJ2-5, with 11 bases lining up with TRBD2. The CDR3 spans 16 residues. J gave up 5 bases and V 0 bases, and 8 bases lay outside the gene matches. The germline gives CDR1 GTSNPN, CDR2 SVGIG (reference sequence). The CDR3 reads CAWSVLAGGPGETQYF. The CDR3 bases are TGTGCCTGGAGTGTTTTAGCGGGGGGGCCAGGGGAGACCCAGTACTTC. Full variable domain (missing parts from reference TRBV30 and TRBJ2-5): SQTIHQWPATLVQPVGSPLSLECTVEGTSNPNLYWYRQAAGRGLQLLFYSVGIGQISSEVPQNLSASRPQDRQFILSSKKLLLSDSGFYLCAWSVLAGGPGETQYFGPGTRLLVL.

V gene TRBV27 combines with J gene TRBJ1-2; 9 bases match TRBD1. With V trimmed by 9 bases and J by 8 bases, 7 bases remained unmatched. The CDR3 is 12 residues long. Germline V gives CDR1 MNHEY, CDR2 SMNVEV (reference sequence). The CDR3 protein is CASQQGAEGYTF. CDR3 sequence (DNA): TGTGCCAGTCAACAGGGGGCGGAAGGCTACACCTTC.

By its share, this clone is medium-sized. The V and J genes are TRBV30 and TRBJ1-1; D ambiguous. Germline loops: CDR1 GTSNPN, CDR2 SVGIG (reference sequence). With 5 bases removed from V and 0 bases from J, the gap between germline ends came to 4 bases. This CDR3 is built from 11 residues. The CDR3 DNA is TGTGCCTGGCTCATGAACACTGAAGCTTTCTTT. This translates into CAWLMNTEAFF. Using reference TRBV30 and TRBJ1-1 for the parts outside the CDR3, the full variable domain is SQTIHQWPATLVQPVGSPLSLECTVEGTSNPNLYWYRQAAGRGLQLLFYSVGIGQISSEVPQNLSASRPQDRQFILSSKKLLLSDSGFYLCAWLMNTEAFFGQGTRLTVV.

The V and J genes are TRBV27 and TRBJ2-1, with D hard to call. Trimming took 0 bases from V and 7 from J, leaving 7 bases between them. Per germline, CDR1 MNHEY and CDR2 SMNVEV (reference sequence). The CDR3 runs 13 residues. The CDR3 nucleotides are TGTGCCAGCAGTTTATCGAACCAGAATGAGCAGTTCTTC. Its protein is CASSLSNQNEQFF.

The V gene is TRBV18, the J gene TRBJ2-5, with 7 bases that match TRBD1. The J call may be faulty, since TRBJ2-7 better matches the DNA end. This CDR3 is 16 amino acids long. Germline V gene data show CDR1 as KGHSH and CDR2 as LQKENI. CDR3 DNA sequence: TGTGCCAGCTCTCGGTCTCCGGGACAGAAATCCTACGAGCAGTACTTC. The encoded protein is CASSRSPGQKSYEQYF.

The rearrangement uses TRBV2 and TRBJ1-1; D gene uncertain. This CDR3 has 14 residues. V lost 8 bases to trimming and J lost 1 base, with 14 bases between them. Germline lookup yields CDR1 SNHLY and CDR2 FYNNEI. CDR3 nucleotide sequence: TGTGCCAGCCTTCAAGGGAATTCGAACACTGAAGCTTTCTTT. This encodes CASLQGNSNTEAFF.